This TCR beta chain appears in the sequencing data of a study of CD8+ T cells in alopecia areata. Study-wide results and limits: Significant decreases in scalp clonality and expanded CD8+ clones followed tofacitinib treatment.

Remarks on this clone: No antigen is known for it.

Extracted RNA was reverse transcribed, and the resulting cDNA served as sequencing template. The protocol was immunoSEQ multiplex PCR, while the TCRdb copy is restricted to in-frame clones and leaves out a portion. The data contain over 150,000 clones, roughly 50% of them seen just once; the ten biggest clones take up roughly 10%. Treatment reported: oral pan-JAK inhibitor, 5-10 mg twice daily. V lost 0 bases to trimming and J lost 5 bases, with 10 bases between them. This CDR3 comprises 14 residues. Germline V lookup: CDR1 MNHEY, CDR2 SVGAGI. The material sequenced was CD8+ T cells sorted from blood, taken at week 24, from a patient treated with tofacitinib. J is TRBJ1-2 and V is TRBV6-5; D possibly corresponds to TRBD1 (5 bases). The origin of this receptor is a human donor with alopecia areata. The CDR3 sequence is CASSYSEGKYGYTF. The CDR3 DNA follows: TGTGCCAGCAGTTACTCAGAGGGGAAGTATGGCTACACCTTC.